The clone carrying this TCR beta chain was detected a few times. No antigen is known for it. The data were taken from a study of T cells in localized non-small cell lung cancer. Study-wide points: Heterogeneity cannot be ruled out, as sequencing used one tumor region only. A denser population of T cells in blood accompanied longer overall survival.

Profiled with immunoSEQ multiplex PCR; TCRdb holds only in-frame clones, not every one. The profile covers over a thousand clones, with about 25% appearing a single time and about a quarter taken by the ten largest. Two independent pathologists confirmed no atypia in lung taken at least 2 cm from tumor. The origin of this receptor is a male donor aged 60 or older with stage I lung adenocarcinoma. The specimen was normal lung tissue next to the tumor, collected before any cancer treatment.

CDR3 in amino acids: CASSGGTSGTLTKNIQYF. CDR3 DNA sequence: TGTGCCAGCAGCGGTGGGACTAGCGGGACCTTAACCAAAAACATTCAGTACTTC. This chain joins TRBV11-3 and TRBJ2-4; 13 nucleotides line up with TRBD2. The CDR3 extends over 18 amino acids. Germline V CDR1 and CDR2: SGHNT, YENEEA. J gave up 2 bases and V 5 bases, and 9 bases lay outside the gene matches.